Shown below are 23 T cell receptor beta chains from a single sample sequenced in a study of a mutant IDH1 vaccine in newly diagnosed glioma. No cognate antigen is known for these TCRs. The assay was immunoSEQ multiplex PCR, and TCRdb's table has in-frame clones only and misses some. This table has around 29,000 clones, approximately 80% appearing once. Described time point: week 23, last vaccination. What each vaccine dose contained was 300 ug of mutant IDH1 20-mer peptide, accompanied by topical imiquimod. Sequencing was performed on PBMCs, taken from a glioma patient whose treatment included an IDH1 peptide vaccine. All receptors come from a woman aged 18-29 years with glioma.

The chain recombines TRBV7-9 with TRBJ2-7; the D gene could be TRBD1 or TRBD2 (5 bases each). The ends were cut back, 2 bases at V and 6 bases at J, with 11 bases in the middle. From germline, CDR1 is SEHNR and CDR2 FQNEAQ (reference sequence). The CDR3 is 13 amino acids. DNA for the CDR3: TGTGCCAGCAGCTTAATGGGGGAAGCCGAGCAGTACTTC. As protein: CASSLMGEAEQYF.

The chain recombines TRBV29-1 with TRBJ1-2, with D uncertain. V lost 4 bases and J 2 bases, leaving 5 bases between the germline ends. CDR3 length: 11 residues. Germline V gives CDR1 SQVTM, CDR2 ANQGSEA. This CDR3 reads CSVASNYGYTF. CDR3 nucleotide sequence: TGCAGCGTTGCATCAAACTATGGCTACACCTTC.

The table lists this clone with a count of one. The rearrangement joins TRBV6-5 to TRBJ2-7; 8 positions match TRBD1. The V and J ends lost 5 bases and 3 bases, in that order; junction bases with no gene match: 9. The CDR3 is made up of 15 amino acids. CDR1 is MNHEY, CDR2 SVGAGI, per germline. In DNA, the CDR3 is TGTGCCAGCAGTCACACCGGGACAGGAGACTACGAGCAGTACTTC. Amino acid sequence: CASSHTGTGDYEQYF.

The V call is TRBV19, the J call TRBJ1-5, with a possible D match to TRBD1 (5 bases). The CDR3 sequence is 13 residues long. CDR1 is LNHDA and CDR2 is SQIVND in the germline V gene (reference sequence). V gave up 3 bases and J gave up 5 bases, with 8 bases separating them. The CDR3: CASSIVGDQPQHF. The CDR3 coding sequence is TGTGCCAGTAGTATCGTAGGGGATCAGCCCCAGCATTTT.

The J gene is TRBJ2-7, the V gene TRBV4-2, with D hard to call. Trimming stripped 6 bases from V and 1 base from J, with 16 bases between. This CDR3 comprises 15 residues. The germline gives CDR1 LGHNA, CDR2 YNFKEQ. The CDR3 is CASSPRHGESYEQYF. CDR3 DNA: TGTGCCAGCAGTCCCAGGCATGGGGAATCCTACGAGCAGTACTTC.

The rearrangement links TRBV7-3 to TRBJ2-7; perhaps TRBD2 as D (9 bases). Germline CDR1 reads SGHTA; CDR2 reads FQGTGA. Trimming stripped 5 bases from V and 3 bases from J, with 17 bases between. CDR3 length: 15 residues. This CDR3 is CASSQSGGTGYEQYF. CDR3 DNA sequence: TGTGCCAGCAGCCAGAGCGGGGGGACAGGCTACGAGCAGTACTTC.

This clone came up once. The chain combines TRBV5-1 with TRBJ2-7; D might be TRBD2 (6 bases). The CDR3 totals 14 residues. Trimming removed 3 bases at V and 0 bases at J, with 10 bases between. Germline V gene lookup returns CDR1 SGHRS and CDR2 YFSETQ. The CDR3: CASSSTGVSYEQYF. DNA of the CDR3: TGCGCCAGCAGCTCTACGGGGGTCTCCTACGAGCAGTACTTC.

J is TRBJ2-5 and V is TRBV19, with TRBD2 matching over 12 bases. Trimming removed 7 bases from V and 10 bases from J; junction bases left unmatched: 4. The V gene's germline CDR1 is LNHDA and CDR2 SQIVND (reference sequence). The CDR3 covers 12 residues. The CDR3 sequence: CASKLAGGDQYF. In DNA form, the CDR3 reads TGTGCCAGTAAGCTAGCGGGAGGGGACCAGTACTTC.

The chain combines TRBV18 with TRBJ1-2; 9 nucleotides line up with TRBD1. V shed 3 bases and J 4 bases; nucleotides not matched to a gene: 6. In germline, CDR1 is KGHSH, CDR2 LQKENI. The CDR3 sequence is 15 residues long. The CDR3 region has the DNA TGTGCCAGCTCACCCGATGGGACAGGGTTCTATGGCTACACCTTC. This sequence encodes CASSPDGTGFYGYTF.

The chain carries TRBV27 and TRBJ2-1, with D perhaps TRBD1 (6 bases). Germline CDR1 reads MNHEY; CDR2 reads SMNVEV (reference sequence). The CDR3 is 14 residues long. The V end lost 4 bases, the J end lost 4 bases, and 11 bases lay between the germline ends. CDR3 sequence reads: CASSSRDTYNEQFF. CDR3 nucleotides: TGTGCCAGCAGTTCCCGGGACACTTACAATGAGCAGTTCTTC.

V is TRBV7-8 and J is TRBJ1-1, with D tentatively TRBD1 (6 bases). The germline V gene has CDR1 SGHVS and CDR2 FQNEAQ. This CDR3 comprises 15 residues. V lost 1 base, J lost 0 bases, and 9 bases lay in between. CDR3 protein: CASSLEGVMNTEAFF. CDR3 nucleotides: TGTGCCAGCAGCTTAGAGGGGGTGATGAACACTGAAGCTTTCTTT.

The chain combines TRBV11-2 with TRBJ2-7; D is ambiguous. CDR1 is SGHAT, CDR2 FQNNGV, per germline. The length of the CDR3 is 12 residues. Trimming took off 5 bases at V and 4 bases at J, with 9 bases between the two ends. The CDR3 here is CASSAQKYEQYF. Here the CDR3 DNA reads TGTGCCAGCAGCGCACAGAAATACGAGCAGTACTTC. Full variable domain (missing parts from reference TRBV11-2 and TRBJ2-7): EAGVAQSPRYKIIEKRQSVAFWCNPISGHATLYWYQQILGQGPKLLIQFQNNGVVDDSQLPKDRFSAERLKGVDSTLKIQPAKLEDSAVYLCASSAQKYEQYFGPGTRLTVT.

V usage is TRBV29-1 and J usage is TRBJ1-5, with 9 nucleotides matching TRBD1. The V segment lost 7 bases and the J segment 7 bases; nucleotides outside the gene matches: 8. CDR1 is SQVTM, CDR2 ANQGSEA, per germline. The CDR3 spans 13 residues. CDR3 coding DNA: TGCAGCGCCGCGACAGGGGGTGGGCAGCCCCAGCATTTT. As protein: CSAATGGGQPQHF.

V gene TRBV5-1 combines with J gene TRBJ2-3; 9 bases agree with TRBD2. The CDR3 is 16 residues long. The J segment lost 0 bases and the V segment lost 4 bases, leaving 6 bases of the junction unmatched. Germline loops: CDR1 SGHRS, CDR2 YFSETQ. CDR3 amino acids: CASSASGRWSTDTQYF. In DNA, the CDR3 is TGCGCCAGCAGCGCCAGCGGGAGGTGGAGCACAGATACGCAGTATTTT.

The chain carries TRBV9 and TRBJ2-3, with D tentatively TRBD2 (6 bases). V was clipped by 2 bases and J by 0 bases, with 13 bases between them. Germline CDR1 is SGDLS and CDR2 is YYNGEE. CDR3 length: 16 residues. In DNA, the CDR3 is TGTGCCAGCAGCGTGAACATGCGGGATAGCACAGATACGCAGTATTTT. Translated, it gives CASSVNMRDSTDTQYF. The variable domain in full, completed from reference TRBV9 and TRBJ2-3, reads DSGVTQTPKHLITATGQRVTLRCSPRSGDLSVYWYQQSLDQGLQFLIQYYNGEERAKGNILERFSAQQFPDLHSELNLSSLELGDSALYFCASSVNMRDSTDTQYFGPGTRLTVL.

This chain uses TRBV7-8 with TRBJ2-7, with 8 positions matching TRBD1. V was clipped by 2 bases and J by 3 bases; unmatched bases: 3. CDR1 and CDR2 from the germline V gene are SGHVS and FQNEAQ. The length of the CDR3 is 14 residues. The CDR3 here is CASSLQGAVYEQYF. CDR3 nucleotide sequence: TGTGCCAGCAGCTTACAGGGGGCGGTCTACGAGCAGTACTTC.

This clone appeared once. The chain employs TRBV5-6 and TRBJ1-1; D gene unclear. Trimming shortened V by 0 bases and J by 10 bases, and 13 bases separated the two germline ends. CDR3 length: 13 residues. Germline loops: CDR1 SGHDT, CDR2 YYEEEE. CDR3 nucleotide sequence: TGTGCCAGCAGCTTGGAAGGAAGGGATGCAGCTTTCTTT. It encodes CASSLEGRDAAFF.

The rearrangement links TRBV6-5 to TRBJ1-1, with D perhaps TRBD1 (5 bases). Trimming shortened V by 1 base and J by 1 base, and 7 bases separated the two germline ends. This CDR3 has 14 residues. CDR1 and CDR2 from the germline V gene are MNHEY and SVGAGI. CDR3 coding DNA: TGTGCCAGCAGTTACTACGACAGGAACACTGAAGCTTTCTTT. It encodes CASSYYDRNTEAFF.

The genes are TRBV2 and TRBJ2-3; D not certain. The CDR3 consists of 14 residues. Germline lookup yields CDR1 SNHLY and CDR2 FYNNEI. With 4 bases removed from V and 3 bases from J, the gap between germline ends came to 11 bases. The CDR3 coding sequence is TGTGCCAGCAGTGTCAGAGGCGGAACAGATACGCAGTATTTT. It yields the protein CASSVRGGTDTQYF.

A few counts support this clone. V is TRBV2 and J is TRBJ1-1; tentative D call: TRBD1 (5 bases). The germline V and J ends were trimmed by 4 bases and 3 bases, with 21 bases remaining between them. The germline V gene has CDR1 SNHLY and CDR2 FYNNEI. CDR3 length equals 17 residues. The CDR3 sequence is CASSGNEEVRADTEAFF. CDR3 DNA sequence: TGTGCCAGCAGTGGAAACGAGGAAGTCAGGGCGGACACTGAAGCTTTCTTT.

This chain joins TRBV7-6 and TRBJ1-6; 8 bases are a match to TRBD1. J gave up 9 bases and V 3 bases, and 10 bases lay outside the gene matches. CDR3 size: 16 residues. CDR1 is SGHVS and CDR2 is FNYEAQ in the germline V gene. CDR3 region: CASSFSNRGVGSPLHF. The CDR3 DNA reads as TGTGCCAGCAGCTTTTCCAACAGGGGGGTAGGTTCACCCCTCCACTTT.

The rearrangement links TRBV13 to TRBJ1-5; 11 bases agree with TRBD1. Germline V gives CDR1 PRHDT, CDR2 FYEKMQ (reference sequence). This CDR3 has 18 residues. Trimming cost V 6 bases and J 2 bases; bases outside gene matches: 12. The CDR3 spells CASSPRDRGENGNQPQHF. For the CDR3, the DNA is TGTGCCAGCAGTCCCCGGGACAGGGGGGAGAATGGCAATCAGCCCCAGCATTTT.

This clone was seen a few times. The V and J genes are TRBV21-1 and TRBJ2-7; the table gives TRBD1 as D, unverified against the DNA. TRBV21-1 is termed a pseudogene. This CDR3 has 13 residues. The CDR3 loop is CANPTGRIYEQYF. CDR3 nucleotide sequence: TGTGCCAACCCGACAGGGCGGATTTACGAGCAGTACTTC.